Given below is one T cell receptor (beta chain) in context. Trimming removed 2 bases from V and 4 bases from J, with 17 bases in between. Germline lookup yields CDR1 GTSNPN and CDR2 SVGIG (reference sequence). The CDR3 has 15 amino acids. These data belong to a study of technical replicates of blood from a handful of donors. Repertoires were generated with immunoSEQ multiplex PCR, while TCRdb's copy carries only in-frame clones and drops some. Of some 80,000 clones listed, approximately 97% are singletons. Sequences were obtained from T cells isolated from PBMCs. The V gene is TRBV30, the J gene TRBJ1-2, with D hard to call. The receptor was isolated from a human donor in good health. Here the CDR3 DNA reads TGTGCCTGGAGTAATCCCATCCGGGGTAGCTATGGCTACACCTTC. This codes for CAWSNPIRGSYGYTF.